Shown below are 22 T cell receptor beta chains from a single sample sequenced in a study of blood T cell repertoires in COVID-19. Measured with immunoSEQ multiplex PCR; TCRdb has only the in-frame clones, and not every one. There are under 200,000 clones in the sample; approximately 92% occur only once, and roughly 0.56% lies in the top ten. The material sequenced was peripheral blood. All receptors derive from a man aged 50 to 60 with acute or convalescent COVID-19.

The genes are TRBV5-1 and TRBJ1-5, with TRBD1 matching over 10 bases. This CDR3 comprises 16 residues. CDR1 is SGHRS and CDR2 is YFSETQ in the germline V gene. Trimming removed 0 bases from V and 1 base from J; junction bases left unmatched: 1. CDR3 amino acids: CASSLGTGGSNQPQHF. The CDR3 DNA follows: TGCGCCAGCAGCTTGGGGACAGGGGGAAGCAATCAGCCCCAGCATTTT. Full variable domain (remainder filled in from reference TRBV5-1 and TRBJ1-5): KAGVTQTPRYLIKTRGQQVTLSCSPISGHRSVSWYQQTPGQGLQFLFEYFSETQRNKGNFPGRFSGRQFSNSRSEMNVSTLELGDSALYLCASSLGTGGSNQPQHFGDGTRLSIL.

The V call is TRBV2, the J call TRBJ2-7, with 10 bases identical to TRBD2. In germline, CDR1 is SNHLY, CDR2 FYNNEI. Trimming took 3 bases from V and 7 from J; bases not matched to a gene: 9. The CDR3 has 15 residues. CDR3 sequence (DNA): TGTGCCAGCAGTGAGAGAGCTAGCGGGAGTAATGAGCAGTACTTC. It translates to CASSERASGSNEQYF.

The chain carries TRBV27 and TRBJ1-6; no firm D call. Germline V lookup: CDR1 MNHEY, CDR2 SMNVEV (reference sequence). Trimming removed 6 bases from V and 12 bases from J, with 15 bases in between. This CDR3 comprises 13 residues. Here the CDR3 reads CASRVSFAVPLHF. Written as DNA, the CDR3 is TGTGCCAGCAGAGTTTCGTTCGCGGTACCCCTCCACTTT.

V usage is TRBV7-8 and J usage is TRBJ2-7; 11 bases are a match to TRBD2. With 5 bases clipped from V and 7 bases from J, the junction kept 25 bases outside the gene matches. CDR1 is SGHVS and CDR2 is FQNEAQ in the germline V gene. The CDR3 spans 20 residues. In nucleotides, the CDR3 is TGTGCCAGCAGCCCCGGCGCCTGGCTAGCGGGGGGCCCGTACCCTCGGGAGCAGTACGTC. It yields the protein CASSPGAWLAGGPYPREQYV.

The chain combines TRBV2 with TRBJ1-1; D gene uncertain. This CDR3 spans 13 amino acids. Germline V CDR1 and CDR2: SNHLY, FYNNEI. V lost 6 bases and J lost 0, with 8 bases in between. The CDR3 sequence is CASRASMNTEAFF. The CDR3 DNA is TGTGCCAGCAGGGCCAGTATGAACACTGAAGCTTTCTTT.

The chain has TRBV27 and TRBJ2-3; 14 bases map to TRBD2. CDR1 MNHEY and CDR2 SMNVEV come from the germline V gene (reference sequence). The CDR3 is 16 amino acids. V dropped 7 bases and J dropped 6; count of bases not matched to a gene: 9. CDR3 DNA: TGTGCCAGCACCACGGGACTAGCGGGAGCGGGGGATACGCAGTATTTT. Translated, it gives CASTTGLAGAGDTQYF.

The rearrangement uses TRBV28 and TRBJ2-1, with 10 bases that match TRBD2. Trimming cost V 6 bases and J 3 bases; bases outside gene matches: 11. The CDR3 runs to 17 residues. Germline-derived CDR1 and CDR2 are MDHEN and SYDVKM. The CDR3 DNA follows: TGTGCCAGCAGGCCACTAGCGGGGTTACCTCTCTACAATGAGCAGTTCTTC. It yields the protein CASRPLAGLPLYNEQFF.

This chain connects TRBV28 to TRBJ1-1; 10 bases map to TRBD1. The CDR3 has 16 residues. Germline V gene data show CDR1 as MDHEN and CDR2 as SYDVKM. V was pared by 5 bases and J by 0 bases, with 6 bases of the junction left unmatched. The CDR3 DNA follows: TGTGCCAGCAGTCAGGGGGGACAGGGGATGAACACTGAAGCTTTCTTT. Translating it yields CASSQGGQGMNTEAFF. Together with reference TRBV28 and TRBJ1-1, the CDR3 gives the full variable domain: DVKVTQSSRYLVKRTGEKVFLECVQDMDHENMFWYRQDPGLGLRLIYFSYDVKMKEKGDIPEGYSVSREKKERFSLILESASTNQTSMYLCASSQGGQGMNTEAFFGQGTRLTVV.

The chain links TRBV4-1 to TRBJ2-2; perhaps TRBD1 as D (8 bases). CDR1 and CDR2 from the germline V gene are MGHRA and YSYEKL. V lost 0 bases and J 4 bases, leaving 12 bases between the germline ends. This CDR3 is 16 amino acids long. The CDR3, as DNA: TGCGCCAGCAGCCAAGATAACAGGGGGGGCACCGGGGAGCTGTTTTTT. This gives the protein CASSQDNRGGTGELFF.

This chain uses TRBV19 with TRBJ2-6, with D possibly TRBD1 on 5 matching bases. The CDR3 is made up of 14 amino acids. Germline CDR1 reads LNHDA; CDR2 reads SQIVND (reference sequence). V lost 6 bases, J lost 2 bases, and 8 bases lay in between. CDR3 bases: TGTGCCAGTAGACCAGGGCCTGGGGCCAACGTCCTGACTTTC. This translates into CASRPGPGANVLTF.

The chain couples TRBV5-4 to TRBJ2-1; the D is unclear. V lost 0 bases to trimming and J lost 3 bases, with 13 bases between them. The germline V gene encodes CDR1 SGHNT and CDR2 YYREEE (reference sequence). This CDR3 has 16 residues. This chain's CDR3 is CASSLEASRNYNEQFF. As DNA, the CDR3 is TGTGCCAGCAGCTTGGAGGCTAGTAGGAACTACAATGAGCAGTTCTTC.

The rearrangement joins TRBV11-2 to TRBJ1-6; 8 bases map to TRBD1. Losses at the gene ends were 7 bases for V and 7 bases for J; bases not matched to a gene: 6. This CDR3 comprises 14 residues. The germline V gene has CDR1 SGHAT and CDR2 FQNNGV. The CDR3 DNA reads TGTGCCAGCACGAGACAGGGGTGGAATTCACCCCTCCACTTT. It yields the protein CASTRQGWNSPLHF.

This clone was picked up a small number of times. The chain joins TRBV14 to TRBJ1-3; D not certain. The CDR3 has 15 residues. Trimming pared 4 bases from V and 0 bases from J, leaving 10 bases between. Germline CDR1 SGHDN, CDR2 FVKESK. CDR3 bases: TGTGCCAGCAGCCGACCAGGCACCTCTGGAAACACCATATATTTT. Its protein is CASSRPGTSGNTIYF.

The V and J genes are TRBV6-1 and TRBJ1-2, with 7 bases aligning to TRBD1. The CDR3 runs 16 residues. Unmatched junction bases numbered 9, after V lost 1 base and J lost 4 bases. Germline lookup yields CDR1 MNHNS and CDR2 SASEGT. Here the CDR3 reads CASSEGATGAGYGYTF. CDR3 in DNA: TGTGCCAGCAGTGAAGGAGCAACAGGGGCAGGCTATGGCTACACCTTC.

This sequence joins TRBV28 and TRBJ1-2, with a weak D call TRBD1 (5 bases). Trimming cost V 4 bases and J 4 bases, with 13 bases left between them. The CDR3 is 14 residues long. Germline-derived CDR1 and CDR2 are MDHEN and SYDVKM. CDR3 DNA sequence: TGTGCCAGCAGTTCAGGGCTCGGATTCTATGGCTACACCTTC. Protein: CASSSGLGFYGYTF.

The chain uses TRBV3-1 (or the pseudogene TRBV3-2) and TRBJ1-6; D perhaps matches TRBD1 (6 bases). V gave up 4 bases and J gave up 1 base, with 20 bases separating them. The CDR3 is 19 residues long. Germline V lookup: CDR1 LGHDT, CDR2 YNNKEL (reference sequence). The CDR3 loop is CASSRSPTGSGSYNSPLHF. The CDR3 nucleotides read TGTGCCAGCAGCCGTAGCCCTACAGGGTCCGGGTCCTATAATTCACCCCTCCACTTT.

The table lists this clone with a count of one. The chain is built from TRBV28 and TRBJ2-1; perhaps TRBD2 as D (6 bases). Trimming left V 3 bases short and J 8 bases short, with 8 bases between. In germline, CDR1 is MDHEN, CDR2 SYDVKM. CDR3 length equals 12 residues. The CDR3 sequence is CASSFGDYEQFF. Here the CDR3 DNA reads TGTGCCAGCAGTTTTGGGGACTATGAGCAGTTCTTC.

The V gene is TRBV7-3, the J gene TRBJ2-3, with a weak D call TRBD2 (6 bases). Trimming cost V 3 bases and J 6 bases, with 10 bases left between them. This CDR3 spans 13 amino acids. CDR1 and CDR2 (germline): SGHTA, FQGTGA. CDR3 coding DNA: TGTGCCAGCAGCTTTTCGGGGGAGGATACGCAGTATTTT. Translated: CASSFSGEDTQYF.

The V and J genes are TRBV3-1 (or the pseudogene TRBV3-2) and TRBJ1-6; TRBD1 agrees at 11 bases. The germline CDR1 and CDR2 sequences are LGHDT and YNNKEL (reference sequence). V trimming: 0 bases; J trimming: 1 base; junction bases outside the gene matches: 11. This CDR3 has 21 residues. The CDR3 loop reads CASSQDPPGTGGWSYNSPLHF. CDR3 bases: TGTGCCAGCAGCCAAGATCCGCCGGGGACAGGGGGGTGGTCCTATAATTCACCCCTCCACTTT.

This rearrangement joins TRBV5-8 to TRBJ1-2; 8 nucleotides agree with TRBD1. V was pared by 3 bases and J by 7 bases, with 14 bases of the junction left unmatched. The germline V gene encodes CDR1 SGHTS and CDR2 YDEGEE. There are 16 residues in the CDR3. The CDR3, as DNA: TGTGCCAGCAGCTCCGACTACGGACAGGGTCGTATTGGCTACACCTTC. This gives the protein CASSSDYGQGRIGYTF.

The CDR3 loop is CASSQKTNQPQHF. As DNA, the CDR3 is TGTGCCAGCAGTCAGAAAACAAATCAGCCCCAGCATTTT. The V gene is TRBV27, the J gene TRBJ1-5; D remains ambiguous. CDR1 and CDR2 (germline): MNHEY, SMNVEV (reference sequence). V lost 5 bases and J 4 bases, leaving 9 bases between the germline ends. The CDR3 spans 13 residues.

This chain joins TRBV18 and TRBJ1-3; D may be TRBD1 (5 bases). Trimming took 3 bases from V and 13 from J, leaving 10 bases between them. CDR3 length equals 11 residues. The germline CDR1 and CDR2 sequences are KGHSH and LQKENI. CDR3 nucleotides: TGTGCCAGCTCACCGGGGGGATCGATATATTTT. Residues: CASSPGGSIYF.